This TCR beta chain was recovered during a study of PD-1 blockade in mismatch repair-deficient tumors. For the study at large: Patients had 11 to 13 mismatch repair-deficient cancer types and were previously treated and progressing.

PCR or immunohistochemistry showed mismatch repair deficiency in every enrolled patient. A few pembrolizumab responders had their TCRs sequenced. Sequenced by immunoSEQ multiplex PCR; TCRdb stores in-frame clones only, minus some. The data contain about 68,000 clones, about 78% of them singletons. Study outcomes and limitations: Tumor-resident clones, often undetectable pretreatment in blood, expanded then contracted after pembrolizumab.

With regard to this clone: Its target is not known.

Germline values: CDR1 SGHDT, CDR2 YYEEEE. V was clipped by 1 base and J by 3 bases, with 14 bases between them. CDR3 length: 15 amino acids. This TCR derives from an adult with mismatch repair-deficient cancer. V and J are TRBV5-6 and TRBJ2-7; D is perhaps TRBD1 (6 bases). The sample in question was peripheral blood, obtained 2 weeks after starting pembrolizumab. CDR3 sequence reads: CASSLKGQGLYEQYF. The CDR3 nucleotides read TGTGCCAGCAGCTTGAAAGGTCAGGGGCTCTACGAGCAGTACTTC. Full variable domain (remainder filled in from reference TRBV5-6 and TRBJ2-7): DAGVTQSPTHLIKTRGQQVTLRCSPKSGHDTVSWYQQALGQGPQFIFQYYEEEERQRGNFPDRFSGHQFPNYSSELNVNALLLGDSALYLCASSLKGQGLYEQYFGPGTRLTVT.